The present TCR beta chain was sequenced within a study of CD8 T cells in ankylosing spondylitis. Overall study results and limits: Fewer than ten highly homologous variants made up a TCR beta motif, and this motif appeared characteristic of ankylosing spondylitis blood.

Of note for this clonotype: What it binds is unknown. Sequence at one end of the junction differs from germline and may be a read error.

One entry per CDR3 protein results from TCRdb running MiXCR on the 5' RACE reads. This sample has some 840,000 distinct CDR3 sequences, with approximately 12% found just once. This clonotype was sampled from a male donor with ankylosing spondylitis. What was sequenced was blood, either unsorted or a sorted T cell fraction (not recorded which).

DNA of the CDR3: TGTGCCAGCAGCGTTTCCGGGACTAGCGGGAGGAATGAGCAGGTCTTC. Translated, it gives CASSVSGTSGRNEQVF. The rearrangement joins TRBV7-2 to TRBJ2-1; 15 bases are a match to TRBD2. Germline V gene data show CDR1 as SGHTA and CDR2 as FQGNSA. The CDR3 totals 16 residues.